This passage covers 21 T cell receptor beta chains from one sample sequenced in a study of T cells in localized non-small cell lung cancer. The protocol was immunoSEQ multiplex PCR, while the TCRdb copy is restricted to in-frame clones and leaves out a portion. This sample carries under 100,000 clones, roughly 91% of them seen once, and the ten largest clones take less than 25%. This specimen was peripheral blood, taken before any cancer treatment. These receptors were obtained from a woman between 35 and 75 years old with stage I squamous cell lung carcinoma.

The V gene is TRBV9, the J gene TRBJ2-7; TRBD2 matches 10 bases. V trimming: 2 bases; J trimming: 5 bases; junction bases outside the gene matches: 10. This CDR3 has 16 amino acids. Germline assignment: CDR1 SGDLS and CDR2 YYNGEE. As DNA, the CDR3 is TGTGCCAGCAGCGTTAGCGGGGGGTCTAAGGGGGACGAGCAGTACTTC. Translating it yields CASSVSGGSKGDEQYF.

The V and J genes are TRBV9 and TRBJ1-3; TRBD1 agrees at 8 bases. The CDR3 sequence is 16 residues long. Germline values: CDR1 SGDLS, CDR2 YYNGEE. The V and J ends lost 4 bases and 2 bases, in that order; junction bases with no gene match: 8. CDR3 sequence: CASSLDAGGTGNTIYF. The CDR3 nucleotides read TGTGCCAGCAGCCTTGACGCAGGGGGCACTGGAAACACCATATATTTT.

The chain links TRBV5-1 to TRBJ1-1, with a weak D call TRBD1 (5 bases). CDR1 and CDR2 from the germline V gene are SGHRS and YFSETQ. V was cut by 2 bases and J by 1 base, with 12 bases left in between. The CDR3 loop spans 15 amino acids. Written as DNA, the CDR3 is TGCGCCAGCAGCTTAGAGACAGATAAGAACACTGAAGCTTTCTTT. Amino acid sequence: CASSLETDKNTEAFF.

This chain joins TRBV19 and TRBJ1-5; maybe TRBD1 (5 bases). In germline, CDR1 is LNHDA, CDR2 SQIVND (reference sequence). This CDR3 region has 15 residues. The ends were cut back, 3 bases at V and 2 bases at J, with 11 bases in the middle. The CDR3 sequence is CASSMPQQGNQPQHF. The CDR3 nucleotides are TGTGCCAGTAGTATGCCCCAACAGGGCAATCAGCCCCAGCATTTT.

This chain links TRBV5-1 with TRBJ1-5, with D perhaps matching TRBD1 (5 bases). There are 13 residues in the CDR3. Germline V gene sequence: CDR1 SGHRS, CDR2 YFSETQ. V was trimmed by 7 bases and J by 4 bases, leaving 12 bases between them. The CDR3 DNA follows: TGCGCCAGCGGCGCAGGGCCAAATCAGCCCCAGCATTTT. This codes for CASGAGPNQPQHF.

V usage is TRBV5-8 and J usage is TRBJ2-2, with 8 bases lining up with TRBD1. The V gene end was trimmed by 4 bases and the J gene end by 1 base; junction bases not matched to a gene: 3. The length of the CDR3 is 15 residues. Germline V gene lookup returns CDR1 SGHTS and CDR2 YDEGEE. CDR3 loop: CASSKGQVNTGELFF. The CDR3 bases are TGTGCCAGCAGCAAGGGACAGGTGAACACCGGGGAGCTGTTTTTT.

Only one count was recorded for this clone. V gene TRBV28 combines with J gene TRBJ2-7; D is tentatively TRBD1 or TRBD2 (5 bases each). Trimming stripped 3 bases from V and 8 bases from J, with 17 bases between. Germline V gives CDR1 MDHEN, CDR2 SYDVKM. The CDR3 covers 14 residues. CDR3 sequence: CASSLGGGSRKQYF. DNA for the CDR3: TGTGCCAGCAGTTTGGGTGGGGGTTCTAGGAAGCAGTACTTC.

This sequence joins TRBV23-1 and TRBJ1-3; D unresolved. TRBV23-1 is an open reading frame whose function is uncertain. Deletions cut 4 bases from V and 2 bases from J, with 15 bases between. The CDR3 is 16 amino acids. The CDR3, as DNA: TGCGCCAGCAGTCCTCAATGGGTGAGGCCTGGAAACACCATATATTTT. Protein product: CASSPQWVRPGNTIYF.

In its sample, this clone was seen once. J is TRBJ1-1 and V is TRBV30; tentatively, D is TRBD1 (5 bases). The germline V gene has CDR1 GTSNPN and CDR2 SVGIG (reference sequence). The CDR3 contains 12 residues. Trimming removed 0 bases from V and 6 bases from J, with 8 bases in between. The CDR3 nucleotides are TGTGCCTGGAGTGTACGAGGGGCTGAAGCTTTCTTT. As protein: CAWSVRGAEAFF.

The V and J genes are TRBV7-7 and TRBJ2-3, with no clear D. The V and J ends lost 11 bases and 5 bases respectively, with 14 bases between them. Germline values: CDR1 SSHAT, CDR2 FNYEAQ (reference sequence). This CDR3 has 12 residues. CDR3 bases: TGTGCCGTCCGGATGGCAGGAGATACGCAGTATTTT. This encodes CAVRMAGDTQYF.

The rearrangement joins TRBV9 to TRBJ2-3; D is unclear. The CDR3 has 16 residues. Per germline, CDR1 SGDLS and CDR2 YYNGEE. The V and J ends lost 0 bases and 0 bases respectively, with 11 bases between them. The CDR3 DNA is TGTGCCAGCAGCGTAGTTGCGGCGGCTAGCACAGATACGCAGTATTTT. This translates into CASSVVAAASTDTQYF.

The chain joins TRBV19 to TRBJ1-1; D gene uncertain. The CDR3 runs 13 residues. Per the germline V gene, CDR1 is LNHDA and CDR2 is SQIVND (reference sequence). Trimming removed 7 bases at V and 5 bases at J, with 14 bases between. CDR3 DNA sequence: TGTGCCAGTATGGGGAACGGGGAGACTGAAGCTTTCTTT. Its translation is CASMGNGETEAFF.

V is TRBV5-1 and J is TRBJ2-4; D possibly corresponds to TRBD2 (6 bases). The CDR3 covers 13 residues. V lost 4 bases to trimming and J lost 6 bases, with 11 bases between them. Germline V gene sequence: CDR1 SGHRS, CDR2 YFSETQ. CDR3 region: CASSPLARNIQYF. CDR3 DNA: TGCGCCAGCAGCCCCCTAGCGAGAAACATTCAGTACTTC.

Concerning this clone: The sample contains more than one DNA sequence encoding this CDR3. The rearrangement links TRBV7-2 to TRBJ1-2, with D perhaps matching TRBD1 (6 bases). The V and J ends lost 1 base and 4 bases respectively, with 10 bases between them. There are 14 residues in the CDR3. The V gene's germline CDR1 is SGHTA and CDR2 FQGNSA. CDR3 in amino acids: CASSLGGQIYGYTF. As DNA, the CDR3 is TGTGCCAGCAGCTTAGGAGGACAGATCTATGGCTACACCTTC. Together with reference TRBV7-2 and TRBJ1-2, the CDR3 gives the full variable domain: GAGVSQSPSNKVTEKGKDVELRCDPISGHTALYWYRQSLGQGLEFLIYFQGNSAPDKSGLPSDRFSAERTGGSVSTLTIQRTQQEDSAVYLCASSLGGQIYGYTFGSGTRLTVV.

The chain links TRBV11-3 to TRBJ2-7, with TRBD1 identical over 7 bases. V was pared by 5 bases and J by 5 bases, with 12 bases of the junction left unmatched. Germline lookup yields CDR1 SGHNT and CDR2 YENEEA. The CDR3 has 15 residues. As DNA, the CDR3 is TGTGCCAGCAGCGCCCGGACAGGAGACGCACACGAGCAGTACTTC. Protein: CASSARTGDAHEQYF.

V gene TRBV9 combines with J gene TRBJ1-2; a possible D gene is TRBD1 (5 bases). Germline CDR1 reads SGDLS; CDR2 reads YYNGEE. V was trimmed by 1 base and J by 4 bases, leaving 8 bases between them. The CDR3 totals 13 residues. CDR3 bases: TGTGCCAGCAGCGTAATGGACACCTATGGCTACACCTTC. Protein product: CASSVMDTYGYTF. Full variable domain (rest looked up from reference TRBV9 and TRBJ1-2): DSGVTQTPKHLITATGQRVTLRCSPRSGDLSVYWYQQSLDQGLQFLIQYYNGEERAKGNILERFSAQQFPDLHSELNLSSLELGDSALYFCASSVMDTYGYTFGSGTRLTVV.

The chain couples TRBV18 to TRBJ2-3, with D hard to call. Between the trimmed V and J ends, which lost 2 bases and 8 bases, there was a span of 8 bases. The CDR3 runs to 12 residues. The germline V gene encodes CDR1 KGHSH and CDR2 LQKENI. CDR3 protein: CASSPTIGTQYF. The CDR3 bases are TGTGCCAGCTCACCAACGATCGGTACGCAGTATTTT.

V gene TRBV10-2 combines with J gene TRBJ1-6; D is perhaps TRBD1 (5 bases). The germline CDR1 and CDR2 sequences are WSHSY and SAAADI. Deletions cut 6 bases from V and 8 bases from J, with 11 bases between. The CDR3 covers 13 residues. CDR3 DNA: TGCGCCAGCAGAACTCAGGGAGATTCACCCCTCCACTTT. This encodes CASRTQGDSPLHF.

The DNA of the CDR3 is TGTGCCAGCAGTGAAGCCGGGGGTTATGGCTACACCTTC. This sequence encodes CASSEAGGYGYTF. The chain joins TRBV6-1 to TRBJ1-2; D is perhaps TRBD1 (5 bases). Germline V gives CDR1 MNHNS, CDR2 SASEGT. V lost 0 bases and J 5 bases, leaving 7 bases between the germline ends. CDR3 length equals 13 residues.

This chain uses TRBV7-9 with TRBJ2-1; possible D gene TRBD2, 5 bases. Germline V gene data show CDR1 as SEHNR and CDR2 as FQNEAQ (reference sequence). The V end was cut by 1 base, the J end by 6 bases, with 16 bases between. This CDR3 has 16 amino acids. CDR3 nucleotide sequence: TGTGCCAGCAGCTTAGTTAAGGGAGCAATAGGCAATGAGCAGTTCTTC. Protein product: CASSLVKGAIGNEQFF.

This clone was seen a handful of times. This chain uses TRBV6-6 with TRBJ1-2; D uncertain. Germline values: CDR1 MNHNY, CDR2 SVGAGI (reference sequence). CDR3 length: 13 residues. Trimming left V 5 bases short and J 4 bases short, with 11 bases between. Written as DNA, the CDR3 is TGTGCCAGCAGTCAAGGACCGTCCTATGGCTACACCTTC. As protein: CASSQGPSYGYTF.